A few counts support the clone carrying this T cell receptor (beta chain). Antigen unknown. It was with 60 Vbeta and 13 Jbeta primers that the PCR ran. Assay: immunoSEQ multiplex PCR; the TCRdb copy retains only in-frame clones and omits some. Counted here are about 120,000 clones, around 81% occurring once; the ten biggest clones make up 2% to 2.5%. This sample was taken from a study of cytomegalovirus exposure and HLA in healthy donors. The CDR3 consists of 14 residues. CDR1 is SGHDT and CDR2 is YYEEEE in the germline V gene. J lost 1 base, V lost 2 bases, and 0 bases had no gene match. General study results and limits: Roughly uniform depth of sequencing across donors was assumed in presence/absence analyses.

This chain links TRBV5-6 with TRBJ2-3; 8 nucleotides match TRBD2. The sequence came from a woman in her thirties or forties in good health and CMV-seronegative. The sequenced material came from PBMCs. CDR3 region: CASSFGGGTDTQYF. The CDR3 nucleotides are TGTGCCAGCAGCTTCGGGGGGGGCACAGATACGCAGTATTTT.